These T cell receptor beta chains were read from a single sample in a study of PD-1 blockade in classical Hodgkin lymphoma. Some clones are missing from TCRdb's copy, which holds only in-frame ones; the method was immunoSEQ multiplex PCR. This sample carries about 97,000 clones, approximately 88% of them seen once, and the ten largest clones take 9.5% to 15%. The sample was peripheral blood mononuclear cells (PBMCs), taken at baseline. Receptor source: a human donor with classical Hodgkin lymphoma. Each CDR3 is given with its conserved first and last residue. D genes are given only for firm matches. Only part of the rows carry a size: once, few, many, or a class if the clone is expanded.

J,size,V,D,CDR3,DNA
TRBJ1-1,.,TRBV10-3,TRBD1,CAIRSGTGVVNTEAFF,TGTGCCATCAGATCCGGGACAGGGGTCGTGAACACTGAAGCTTTCTTT
TRBJ2-3,few,TRBV9,TRBD2,CASSPGLAGDWGTDTQYF,TGTGCCAGCAGCCCGGGACTAGCGGGAGATTGGGGTACAGATACGCAGTATTTT
TRBJ2-1,few,TRBV15,TRBD2,CATSSVVASGANEQFF,TGTGCCACCAGCAGCGTGGTTGCTAGCGGGGCAAATGAGCAGTTCTTC
TRBJ2-7,.,TRBV28,TRBD1,CASSIYRGRGKHEQYF,TGTGCCAGCAGTATCTACAGGGGGCGCGGGAAACACGAGCAGTACTTC
TRBJ1-4,.,TRBV4-3,.,CASSQKQGGNEKLFF,TGCGCCAGCAGCCAGAAACAGGGAGGGAATGAAAAACTGTTTTTT
TRBJ2-7,.,TRBV5-4,.,CASSSTSSYEQYF,TGTGCCAGCAGCTCGACAAGCTCCTACGAGCAGTACTTC
TRBJ1-4,.,TRBV4-3,.,CASSQDLGTADATNEKLFF,TGCGCCAGCAGCCAAGATCTGGGGACTGCCGACGCGACTAATGAAAAACTGTTTTTT
TRBJ2-1,few,TRBV27,.,CASSLYNEQFF,TGTGCCAGCAGTTTATATAATGAGCAGTTCTTC
TRBJ1-2,few,TRBV2,TRBD1,CASSSLTTGGAGYTF,TGTGCCAGCAGTTCACTTACGACAGGGGGCGCTGGCTACACCTTC
TRBJ2-1,.,TRBV7-9,.,CASSGSGNPYNEQFF,TGTGCCAGCAGCGGGTCAGGGAATCCCTACAATGAGCAGTTCTTC
TRBJ1-6,.,TRBV12-2,.,CASRQGDRDWGSPLHF,TGTGCAAGTCGCCAAGGGGACAGGGACTGGGGTTCACCCCTCCACTTT
TRBJ1-2,few,TRBV6-1,.,CASMRGSDYGYTF,TGTGCCAGCATGAGGGGTTCGGACTATGGCTACACCTTC
TRBJ2-2,many,TRBV7-6,.,CASSLLEAGELFF,TGTGCCAGCAGCTTACTAGAAGCCGGGGAGCTGTTTTTT
TRBJ2-5,.,TRBV9,TRBD2,CASSSHGLAGSQETQYF,TGTGCCAGCAGCTCCCACGGACTAGCGGGTTCTCAAGAGACCCAGTACTTC
TRBJ1-2,.,TRBV6-6,.,CASSSTQGWGGGYTF,TGTGCCAGCAGTTCGACCCAGGGGTGGGGAGGTGGCTACACCTTC
TRBJ1-2,.,TRBV6-6,.,CASSYYRSGGYTF,TGTGCCAGCAGTTACTACAGGAGTGGGGGCTACACCTTC
TRBJ1-1,.,TRBV6-1,TRBD1,CASSEVNRGADAAFF,TGTGCCAGCAGTGAAGTTAACAGGGGCGCTGACGCCGCTTTCTTT
TRBJ2-5,.,TRBV13,.,CASSLRSGETQYF,TGTGCCAGCAGCTTAAGGTCAGGGGAGACCCAGTACTTC
TRBJ2-1,.,TRBV7-9,.,CASSLARLQFLYNEQFF,TGTGCCAGCAGCTTAGCACGACTACAGTTTCTCTACAATGAGCAGTTCTTC
TRBJ1-3,.,TRBV30,TRBD1,CAWSQGAGNTIYF,TGTGCCTGGAGCCAGGGGGCTGGAAACACCATATATTTT
TRBJ2-3,.,TRBV19,.,CASSGGITQYF,TGTGCCAGTAGTGGGGGGATCACGCAGTATTTT
TRBJ2-1,.,TRBV5-1,.,CASSPRLALSGSYNEQFF,TGCGCCAGCAGCCCCAGACTGGCACTATCAGGCTCCTACAATGAGCAGTTCTTC